The clone carrying this T cell receptor (beta chain) was observed a few times. Produced via immunoSEQ multiplex PCR; TCRdb's table is partial and in-frame only. This table has more than 150,000 clones, 65% to 85% appearing once. The sample belongs to a study of cytomegalovirus exposure and HLA in healthy donors. Sequenced input: PBMCs. The clonotype originates from a woman younger than 30 in good health and CMV-seropositive.

DNA of the CDR3: TGCGCCAGCAGCCAAGGCCTTGGCAGATATGCCCAGTACTTC. Translation: CASSQGLGRYAQYF. This rearrangement joins TRBV4-1 to TRBJ2-5, with D hard to call. Trimming shortened V by 1 base and J by 9 bases, and 15 bases separated the two germline ends. Germline-derived CDR1 and CDR2 are MGHRA and YSYEKL. This CDR3 spans 14 amino acids.